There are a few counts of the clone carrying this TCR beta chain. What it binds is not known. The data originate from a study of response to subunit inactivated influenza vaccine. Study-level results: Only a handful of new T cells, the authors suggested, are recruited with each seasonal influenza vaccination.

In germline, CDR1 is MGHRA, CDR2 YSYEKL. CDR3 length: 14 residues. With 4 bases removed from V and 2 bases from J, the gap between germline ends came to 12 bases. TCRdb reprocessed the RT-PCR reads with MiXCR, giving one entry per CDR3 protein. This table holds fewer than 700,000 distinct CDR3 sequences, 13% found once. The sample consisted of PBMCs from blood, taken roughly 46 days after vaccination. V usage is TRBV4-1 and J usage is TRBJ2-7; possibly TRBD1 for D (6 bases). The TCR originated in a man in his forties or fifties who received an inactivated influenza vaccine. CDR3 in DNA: TGCGCCAGCAGCCGTAGACAGGTTGCCTACGAGCAGTACTTC. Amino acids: CASSRRQVAYEQYF.